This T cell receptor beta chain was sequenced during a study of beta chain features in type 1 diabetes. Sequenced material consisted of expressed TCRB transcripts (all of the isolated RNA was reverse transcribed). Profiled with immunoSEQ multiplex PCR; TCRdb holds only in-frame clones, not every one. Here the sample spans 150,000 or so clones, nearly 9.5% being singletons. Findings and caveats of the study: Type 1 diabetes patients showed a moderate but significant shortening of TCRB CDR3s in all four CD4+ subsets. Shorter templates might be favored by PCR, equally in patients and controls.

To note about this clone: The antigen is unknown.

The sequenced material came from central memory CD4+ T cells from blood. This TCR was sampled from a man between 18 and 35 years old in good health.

CDR3 sequence: CASSPSVQTNSGANVLTF. In DNA form, the CDR3 reads TGTGCCAGCAGCCCCAGCGTACAAACTAACTCCGGGGCCAACGTCCTGACTTTC. The chain is built from TRBV5-4 and TRBJ2-6, with D hard to call. V was trimmed by 4 bases and J by 4 bases, leaving 21 bases between them. The CDR3 is 18 amino acids. Germline CDR1 reads SGHNT; CDR2 reads YYREEE (reference sequence).